These 20 T cell receptor beta chains were sequenced from one sample in a study of T cells in Graves' hyperthyroidism and ophthalmopathy (dated 2019 in TCRdb). Libraries came from multiplex PCR. Sequencer: Illumina HiSeq 2000. The TCR beta CDR3 regions were amplified from RNA transcripts. The first round of RT-PCR for the TCR CDR3 was performed with the HTBI primer set and the Qiagen OneStep RT-PCR kit. TCRdb took the public reads, trimmed them with fastp at Q25, ran MiXCR for clone calling and kept in-frame beta chains. Rows with a matching CDR3 protein are joined into one entry that keeps the most common DNA and genes. For this sample the table gives some 570,000 distinct CDR3 sequences, of which 14% were detected only once. Roughly 7% of the sample lies in the top ten. Source material: blood. The receptors shown here come from a woman aged 18-30 years with Graves' ophthalmopathy.

The sample holds a few counts of this clonotype. The chain couples TRBV7-3 to TRBJ2-1, with 12 positions matching TRBD2. The germline gives CDR1 SGHTA, CDR2 FQGTGA. This CDR3 has 15 residues. Unmatched junction bases numbered 9, after V lost 3 bases and J lost 12 bases. DNA of the CDR3: TGTGCCAGCAGCTTCCGACTAGCGGGAGCACATGGGCAGTTCTTC. The encoded protein is CASSFRLAGAHGQFF.

This clonotype was seen repeatedly, ten times or more. V usage is TRBV6-2 or TRBV6-3 and J usage is TRBJ2-1, with TRBD2 as a possible D gene (5 bases). V was trimmed by 0 bases and J by 0 bases, leaving 9 bases between them. The CDR3 is 16 residues long. Germline V gives CDR1 MNHEY, CDR2 SVGEGT. In DNA form, the CDR3 reads TGTGCCAGCAGTTACTCGAGTGGGAGCTCCTACAATGAGCAGTTCTTC. Translating gives CASSYSSGSSYNEQFF.

As for this clonotype: A clone one base away is much larger, so this may be a read error. This chain connects TRBV7-8 to TRBJ2-3; the match to TRBD2 covers 8 bases. The CDR3 extends over 16 amino acids. Germline values: CDR1 SGHVS, CDR2 FQNEAQ. The J segment lost 6 bases and the V segment lost 5 bases, leaving 13 bases of the junction unmatched. Here the CDR3 reads CASSRVPGGPADTQYF. CDR3 nucleotide sequence: TGTGCCAGCAGCCGAGTGCCGGGAGGGCCAGCGGATACGCAGTATTTT.

This clonotype was found many times. The junction shows a germline mismatch at one end, possibly a read error. This rearrangement joins TRBV6-6 to TRBJ2-7; D unresolved. The CDR3 extends over 12 amino acids. The germline V gene has CDR1 MNHNY and CDR2 SVGAGI (reference sequence). CDR3 protein: CASGYRDYEQYF. Here the CDR3 DNA reads TGTGCCAGCGGTTACAGAGACTACGAGCAGTACTTC.

This clonotype was recorded many times. The chain carries TRBV20-1 and TRBJ1-1; 11 bases are shared with TRBD1. This CDR3 contains 15 residues. Germline CDR1 reads DFQATT; CDR2 reads SNEGSKA (reference sequence). J gave up 4 bases and V 2 bases, and 6 bases lay outside the gene matches. The CDR3: CSARIGDRGITEAFF. CDR3 sequence (DNA): TGCAGTGCTAGAATCGGGGACAGGGGGATCACTGAAGCTTTCTTT.

This clonotype was seen at least ten times. The rearrangement joins TRBV7-2 to TRBJ1-1; D uncertain. The ends were cut back, 2 bases at V and 0 bases at J, with 7 bases in the middle. The CDR3 spans 14 residues. CDR1 is SGHTA, CDR2 FQGNSA, per germline. The CDR3 region is CASSLQPVNTEAFF. CDR3 coding DNA: TGTGCCAGCAGCTTACAGCCTGTGAACACTGAAGCTTTCTTT.

In its sample, this clonotype was seen many times. The chain uses TRBV5-6 and TRBJ1-1, with D maybe TRBD1 (6 bases). The CDR3 loop spans 14 amino acids. With 3 bases removed from V and 0 bases from J, the gap between germline ends came to 9 bases. Per the germline V gene, CDR1 is SGHDT and CDR2 is YYEEEE. The CDR3 reads CASSWTAMNTEAFF. CDR3 DNA sequence: TGTGCCAGCAGCTGGACAGCGATGAACACTGAAGCTTTCTTT. Supplemented by reference TRBV5-6 and TRBJ1-1, the full variable domain reads DAGVTQSPTHLIKTRGQQVTLRCSPKSGHDTVSWYQQALGQGPQFIFQYYEEEERQRGNFPDRFSGHQFPNYSSELNVNALLLGDSALYLCASSWTAMNTEAFFGQGTRLTVV.

This clonotype came up a few times. The chain carries TRBV9 and TRBJ1-1; 7 positions match TRBD1. The trim removed 2 bases at V and 5 bases at J, leaving 12 bases unmatched. The CDR3 extends over 16 amino acids. Germline-derived CDR1 and CDR2 are SGDLS and YYNGEE. The CDR3 DNA sequence: TGTGCCAGCAGCGTCAGGGGGGGAGGAGTGAGTACTGAAGCTTTCTTT. Translation: CASSVRGGGVSTEAFF.

This clonotype has a count of ten or more. This chain connects TRBV2 to TRBJ2-3; tentative D call: TRBD1 (6 bases). CDR1 is SNHLY and CDR2 is FYNNEI in the germline V gene. V lost 3 bases and J lost 5, with 12 bases in between. The CDR3 spans 14 residues. The CDR3 region has the DNA TGTGCCAGCAGTGAGCTAACAGGGAGAGATACGCAGTATTTT. Translated: CASSELTGRDTQYF. Filled out from reference TRBV2 and TRBJ2-3, the complete variable domain reads EPEVTQTPSHQVTQMGQEVILRCVPISNHLYFYWYRQILGQKVEFLVSFYNNEISEKSEIFDDQFSVERPDGSNFTLKIRSTKLEDSAMYFCASSELTGRDTQYFGPGTRLTVL.

This clonotype was detected ten times or more. The rearrangement links TRBV28 to TRBJ1-1; no firm D call. This CDR3 contains 12 residues. Germline CDR1 is MDHEN and CDR2 is SYDVKM. V gave up 3 bases and J gave up 5 bases, with 7 bases separating them. The CDR3 nucleotides read TGTGCCAGCAGTTTTCCGGTGACTGAAGCTTTCTTT. Protein product: CASSFPVTEAFF.

The sample holds many counts of this clonotype. V is TRBV29-1 and J is TRBJ2-7; D gene ambiguous. Trimming pared 5 bases from V and 0 bases from J, leaving 17 bases between. The CDR3 loop spans 15 amino acids. Germline assignment: CDR1 SQVTM and CDR2 ANQGSEA. In DNA form, the CDR3 reads TGCAGCGTTATTGGGGTGCTTAGCTACTCCTACGAGCAGTACTTC. Its protein is CSVIGVLSYSYEQYF.

This clonotype has a handful of counts. The chain is built from TRBV6-1 and TRBJ1-6; perhaps TRBD1 as D (5 bases). Trimming cost V 5 bases and J 10 bases, with 18 bases left between them. The CDR3 runs to 15 residues. CDR1 and CDR2 from the germline V gene are MNHNS and SASEGT. CDR3: CASSTRGRVGSPLHF. For the CDR3, the DNA is TGTGCCAGCAGTACCCGGGGCAGGGTGGGCTCACCCCTCCACTTT.

The chain combines TRBV27 with TRBJ2-3; 8 positions agree with TRBD1. Germline V lookup: CDR1 MNHEY, CDR2 SMNVEV (reference sequence). The CDR3 sequence is 16 residues long. J was trimmed by 5 bases and V by 4 bases; bases with no gene match: 11. CDR3 nucleotide sequence: TGTGCCAGCAGTTCGCTACGGACAGGGTCGGTAGATACGCAGTATTTT. This translates into CASSSLRTGSVDTQYF.

This clonotype was picked up many times. The chain employs TRBV12-3 or TRBV12-4 and TRBJ2-7; TRBD2 might be the D (6 bases). Trimming took 7 bases from V and 6 from J, leaving 19 bases between them. The CDR3 runs to 14 residues. The CDR3 bases are TGTGCCAGCAATCCAGGGACTGTAAGTGGCGAGCAGTACTTC. It translates to CASNPGTVSGEQYF.

V is TRBV19 and J is TRBJ1-5; the D is unclear. The CDR3 runs to 14 residues. The V and J ends lost 3 bases and 2 bases respectively, with 8 bases between them. Germline V gene data show CDR1 as LNHDA and CDR2 as SQIVND (reference sequence). CDR3 in amino acids: CASSIRDGNQPQHF. The CDR3 DNA sequence: TGTGCCAGTAGTATTAGGGATGGCAATCAGCCCCAGCATTTT.

The rearrangement uses TRBV19 and TRBJ2-3; 12 nucleotides agree with TRBD2. Unmatched junction bases numbered 11, after V lost 3 bases and J lost 4 bases. This CDR3 contains 18 residues. CDR1 and CDR2 from the germline V gene are LNHDA and SQIVND (reference sequence). CDR3 residues: CASSIGIRLAGGPDTQYF. Here the CDR3 DNA reads TGTGCCAGTAGTATCGGAATCCGTCTAGCGGGAGGGCCAGATACGCAGTATTTT.

The chain is built from TRBV20-1 and TRBJ2-1, with TRBD2 as a possible D gene (5 bases). Per germline, CDR1 DFQATT and CDR2 SNEGSKA (reference sequence). V shed 0 bases and J shed 4 bases, with 16 bases lying between them. The CDR3 is 16 amino acids. The CDR3 region has the DNA TGCAGTGCTAGAGATTCGTTAGGGCAGCGGTACAATGAGCAGTTCTTC. Encoded protein: CSARDSLGQRYNEQFF.

This clonotype was seen at least ten times. The V call is TRBV27, the J call TRBJ2-7; 8 bases map to TRBD1. CDR3 length: 15 amino acids. Germline-derived CDR1 and CDR2 are MNHEY and SMNVEV (reference sequence). Losses at the gene ends were 0 bases for V and 2 bases for J; bases not matched to a gene: 3. CDR3 bases: TGTGCCAGCAGTTTATCGAGGGACAGGCCCTACGAGCAGTACTTC. Protein product: CASSLSRDRPYEQYF.

This clonotype has ten or more counts. The chain recombines TRBV12-3 or TRBV12-4 with TRBJ2-7; 7 nucleotides align to TRBD2. This CDR3 has 14 amino acids. The junction had 8 bases not matched to a gene; V was cut back by 6 bases and J by 3 bases. The CDR3 region has the DNA TGTGCCAGCAGCTCCGGACTAGGGCTCTACGAGCAGTACTTC. The encoded protein is CASSSGLGLYEQYF.

In the case of this clonotype: This may be a read error: a much more frequent sequence differs by one nucleotide. The gene calls are TRBV28 and TRBJ2-7; D uncertain. The CDR3 consists of 10 residues. CDR1 and CDR2 from the germline V gene are MDHEN and SYDVKM. V was clipped by 8 bases and J by 7 bases, with 9 bases between them. The CDR3, as DNA: TGTGCCAGCGGTTGGAATGAGCAGTACTTC. It is translated as CASGWNEQYF.